A selection of T cell receptor beta chains follows, all from one sample in a study of Graves' ophthalmopathy and Graves' hyperthyroidism. TCRdb recomputed calls from the multiplex PCR reads with MiXCR, one row per CDR3 protein. The data contain 600,000 to 700,000 distinct CDR3 sequences, more than 40% of them seen just once; the ten biggest clones take up over 2.5%. Specimen: peripheral blood. The receptors derive from an adult man with Graves' ophthalmopathy. Both conserved end residues are part of each CDR3. A D gene is named only where the DNA matches it firmly. The size field is filled for only some rows; it gives once, few, many or a size class.

CDR3 length	clone size	D gene	V gene	J gene	CDR3 DNA	CDR3 protein
16	few	.	TRBV2	TRBJ1-1	TGTGCCAGTTTACCGGGAAGTAGGGGAATGAACACTGAAGCTTTCTTT	CASLPGSRGMNTEAFF
15	many	.	TRBV19	TRBJ1-2	TGTGCCAGTAGTATAGTGGACTCAACGGGATATGGCTACACCTTC	CASSIVDSTGYGYTF
13	many	.	TRBV7-9	TRBJ1-2	TGTGCCAGCAGCTTCGGGGACAACTATGGCTACACCTTC	CASSFGDNYGYTF
17	once	TRBD1	TRBV14	TRBJ2-1	TGTGCCAGCAGCCAAGGAGGGTCAGGGGGCACCTACAATGAGCAGTTCTTC	CASSQGGSGGTYNEQFF
12	many	.	TRBV29-1	TRBJ2-1	TGCGGCTCCGGAGAGAAGGGGACTGAGCAGTTCTTC	CGSGEKGTEQFF
9	many	.	TRBV30	TRBJ1-2	TGTGCCTGGATGTATGGCTACACCTTC	CAWMYGYTF
15	.	TRBD1	TRBV25-1	TRBJ2-5	TGTGCCAGCAGTGCCGGGACAAGCTCAGGGGGGACCCAGTACTTC	CASSAGTSSGGTQYF
15	.	TRBD2	TRBV9	TRBJ2-5	TGTGCCAGCAGCGCTAGCGGGGGGGCATGGGAGACCCAGTACTTC	CASSASGGAWETQYF
13	.	.	TRBV7-2	TRBJ2-5	TGTGCCAGCGGGAGCCTTCCGGTATGGACCCAGTACTTC	CASGSLPVWTQYF
14	.	TRBD1	TRBV7-9	TRBJ1-1	TGCGCCAGCAGCGTACGACAGGGTAACACTGAAGCTTTCTTT	CASSVRQGNTEAFF
12	.	.	TRBV29-1	TRBJ1-2	TGCAGCAATTCGGTAGGGGACTTGGGCTACACCTTC	CSNSVGDLGYTF
14	.	TRBD2	TRBV20-1	TRBJ2-7	TGCAGTGCTATAAAAGCGGGAGCACCTTACGAGCAGTACTTC	CSAIKAGAPYEQYF
15	many	.	TRBV7-9	TRBJ1-3	TGTGCCAGCACAACTGACCAGGGCTCTGGAAACACCATATATTTT	CASTTDQGSGNTIYF
14	.	.	TRBV25-1	TRBJ1-1	TGTGCCAGCAGTTTATTGCCGGGATCGACTGAAGCTTTCTTT	CASSLLPGSTEAFF
16	few	.	TRBV30	TRBJ2-7	TGTGCCTGGAGTGTACGCGGAGGCACAGGGTTTTACGAGCAGTACTTC	CAWSVRGGTGFYEQYF
17	many	.	TRBV15	TRBJ2-2	TGTGCCACCAGCAGATCCTTACAGACCGTGAACACCGGGGAGCTGTTTTTT	CATSRSLQTVNTGELFF
11	many	TRBD1	TRBV2	TRBJ1-4	TGTGCCAGCAGCCTGACAGGGCATTCGTTTTTT	CASSLTGHSFF
14	.	.	TRBV5-1	TRBJ2-7	TGCGCCAGCAGCCCCTCTCAGAGCCCCTACGAGCAGTACTTC	CASSPSQSPYEQYF
14	.	.	TRBV11-2	TRBJ2-7	TGTGCCAGCAGCTCCGTAGTCCGTCCCTACGAGCAGTACTTC	CASSSVVRPYEQYF
11	many	.	TRBV7-2	TRBJ1-1	TGTGCCAGCAGTTCGTTGACTGAAGCTTTCTTT	CASSSLTEAFF
15	many	.	TRBV10-3	TRBJ2-2	TGTGCCATCAGTATAAGACAGACGAACACCGGGGAGCTGTTTTTT	CAISIRQTNTGELFF
14	.	.	TRBV10-3	TRBJ1-6	TGTGCCATCAGTGAGTCAGGAATTAATCAGCCCCTCCACTTT	CAISESGINQPLHF
13	few	.	TRBV15	TRBJ1-2	TGTGCCACCAGCAGAGATCGGGGATCTGGAAACACCTTC	CATSRDRGSGNTF
14	many	TRBD1	TRBV5-6	TRBJ1-2	TGTGCCAGCAGCTCCACCGGGACAGGGGTTGGCTACACCTTC	CASSSTGTGVGYTF
13	few	.	TRBV5-6	TRBJ2-7	TGTGCCAGCAGCTTGCCAGGGAATTACGAGCAGTACTTC	CASSLPGNYEQYF
14	many	.	TRBV20-1	TRBJ1-1	TGCAGTGCTAGAAGTCCGGGAAGGGGCACTGAAGCTTTCTTT	CSARSPGRGTEAFF
12	many	TRBD1	TRBV20-1	TRBJ1-2	TGCAGTGCGCAATCCGACAGGGTTGGCTACACCTTC	CSAQSDRVGYTF
15	once	TRBD1	TRBV7-2	TRBJ2-5	TGTGCCAGCAGCGGGACGACAGGGAGTTGGGAGACCCAGCACTTC	CASSGTTGSWETQHF
15	many	.	TRBV19	TRBJ1-2	TGTGCCAGTAGTATAGATGCGACGGAAAGCTATGGCTACACCTTC	CASSIDATESYGYTF
18	.	.	TRBV2	TRBJ1-5	TGTGCCAGCAGTTACTCCCATCACGCGGAATATAGCAATCAGCCCCAGCATTTT	CASSYSHHAEYSNQPQHF
14	.	.	TRBV10-2	TRBJ1-1	TGCACCAGCAGAGAGGCCAGCTTGAACACTGAAGCTTTCTTT	CTSREASLNTEAFF
14	.	TRBD1	TRBV29-1	TRBJ2-5	TGCAGCGTTCAACGACAGGGGGCCGGGGAGACCCAGTACTTC	CSVQRQGAGETQYF
14	.	TRBD1	TRBV12-3/TRBV12-4	TRBJ2-7	TGTGCCAGCCGGTCGGAGGGACAGGGGTCCCTGGGGTACTTC	CASRSEGQGSLGYF
14	many	TRBD1	TRBV20-1	TRBJ1-2	TGCAGTGCCGTTTCCGGGACAGGGAAGGGCGGCTACACCTTC	CSAVSGTGKGGYTF
15	.	.	TRBV4-3	TRBJ2-7	TGCGCCAGCAGCCAAGATAGAGGCAGGGGATACGAGCAGTACTTC	CASSQDRGRGYEQYF
18	.	TRBD1	TRBV25-1	TRBJ1-1	TGTGCCAGCAGCGGCTTAGACAGGGAGCAAGTATGGCACACCGAAGCTTTCTTT	CASSGLDREQVWHTEAFF
13	.	.	TRBV10-3	TRBJ1-1	TGTGCCAGCAGTTACGGGGGTTACACTGAAGCTTTCTTT	CASSYGGYTEAFF
15	.	TRBD1	TRBV10-3	TRBJ2-2	TGTGCCAGTTCGACCGGGACAGACCTCACCGGGGAGCTGTTTTTT	CASSTGTDLTGELFF
14	many	.	TRBV10-3	TRBJ1-2	TGTGCCATCAGTGAGGCAGGGAGGGACTATGGCTACACCTTC	CAISEAGRDYGYTF
17	.	TRBD2	TRBV7-8	TRBJ2-7	TGTGCCAGCAGCCCAGGGACTAGCGGGGCCCCAGGGTACGAGCAGTACTTC	CASSPGTSGAPGYEQYF
15	.	TRBD1	TRBV25-1	TRBJ2-2	TGTGCCAGCAGTCTCACAGGGGGCTGGTCCGGGGAGCTGTTTTTT	CASSLTGGWSGELFF
17	.	TRBD2	TRBV7-6	TRBJ2-2	TGTGCCAGCAGCCCCCCCGGGACTAGCGGAAACACCGGGGAGCTGTTTTTT	CASSPPGTSGNTGELFF
14	once	TRBD1	TRBV10-3	TRBJ2-7	TGTGCCAGCCGGGACAGGGGGCCGACCTACGAGCAGTACTTC	CASRDRGPTYEQYF
14	many	.	TRBV2	TRBJ1-5	TGTGCCAGCGCACAACTAGCTTTTTTGGGTTCCCAGCATTTT	CASAQLAFLGSQHF
16	.	.	TRBV7-8	TRBJ1-2	TGTGCCAGCAGCGATGGAGGAGGTCAGGTCCCATATGGCTACACCTTC	CASSDGGGQVPYGYTF
13	few	.	TRBV5-1	TRBJ2-7	TGCGCCAGCAGCTTGGCGACGGGGCCTGAGCAGTACTTC	CASSLATGPEQYF
16	.	TRBD1	TRBV7-2	TRBJ1-3	TGTGCCAGCAGCTTAACGGGACAGAGTTCTGGAAACACCATATATTTT	CASSLTGQSSGNTIYF
13	.	.	TRBV12-3/TRBV12-4	TRBJ2-7	TGTGCCAGCAGTTTATTGGGCGGTTGGGAGCAGTACTTC	CASSLLGGWEQYF